The sequence of this TCR beta chain was determined in a study of vaccination effects on CD4 cells after COVID-19. In the study overall: Each person got two doses of an mRNA SARS-CoV-2 vaccine, BNT162b2 or mRNA-1273. Convalescent patient samples, from a couple of individuals, date to 16 days and one week before vaccination.

Trimming at V came to 9 bases and at J to 5 bases, leaving 9 bases not matched to a gene. CDR3 length: 13 residues. Antigen-specific CD4+ T cells were expanded (with viral peptide pools) by the ViraFEST assay ahead of sequencing. With about 9 days of culture completed, CD4+ T cells were isolated. The person had PCR-confirmed SARS-CoV-2 infection between March and December 2020. Worth noting for this clone: The antigen is unknown.

TCRdb's table, derived via immunoSEQ multiplex PCR, lists solely in-frame clones and lacks some. The sample has roughly 27,000 clones; about 75% are singletons. Sample: CD4+ T cells from PBMCs cultured with SARS-CoV-2 spike peptides, taken before COVID-19 vaccination. The chain is built from TRBV23-1 and TRBJ2-7; 8 bases fit TRBD1. TRBV23-1 qualifies as an ORF whose function is uncertain. This receptor was identified in a human donor who had a prior SARS-CoV-2 infection. The DNA of the CDR3 is TGCGCCAGATTACGGGACAGGTCGAACGAGCAGTACTTC. It is translated as CARLRDRSNEQYF.